These T cell receptor beta chains were read from a single sample in a study of CD8+CD57+ T cells in acquired aplastic anemia. TCRdb called the reads again in MiXCR, with one record for every CDR3 protein. Among a few hundred thousand distinct CDR3 sequences listed, roughly 53% were seen once. Sample: sorted CD4+, CD8+, or CD8+CD57+ T cells (not recorded which) from PBMCs. Receptor source: a human donor with aplastic anemia. The CDR3 runs from the conserved cysteine through the conserved F or W. A D gene is named only where the DNA matches it firmly. Rows give clone size only sometimes, using once, few, many, or a class for an expanded clone.

v_call	j_call	d_call	clone_size	cdr3_nt	cdr3_aa
TRBV14	TRBJ2-7	TRBD1	many	TGTGCCAGCAGCCAAGACCGGGACAGGGGACGTATCCACGGGGCCTACGAGCAGTACTTC	CASSQDRDRGRIHGAYEQYF
TRBV6-5	TRBJ2-7	NA	once	TGTGCCAGCAGTCAAATACAGGGATACGAGCAGTACTTC	CASSQIQGYEQYF
TRBV7-2	TRBJ2-7	NA	NA	TGTGCCAGCAGGGACGGCTCCTCCTACGAGCAGTACTTC	CASRDGSSYEQYF
TRBV6-4	TRBJ2-1	NA	NA	TGTGCCAGCAGTGACTCGGACAACAATAAGCAGTTCTTC	CASSDSDNNKQFF
TRBV14	TRBJ2-2	TRBD2	many	TGTGCCAGCAGCCGACTAGCGGGGGCCGGGGAGCTGTTTTTT	CASSRLAGAGELFF
TRBV6-1	TRBJ2-3	TRBD2	once	TGTGCCAGCAGTTATCCCCCTAGCGGGCGCACAGATACGCAGTATTTT	CASSYPPSGRTDTQYF
TRBV13	TRBJ2-7	TRBD1	many	TGTGCCAGCAGGTCCGGGACAGGTAGCTACGAGCAGTACTTC	CASRSGTGSYEQYF
TRBV5-6	TRBJ2-7	TRBD2	NA	TGTGCCAGCAGCTGGGGGGTACTAGCGGGGGCAGGCATCTACGAGCAGTACTTC	CASSWGVLAGAGIYEQYF
TRBV6-6	TRBJ2-7	NA	NA	TGTGCCAGCAGGCGGGACAATACCTACGAGCAGTACTTC	CASRRDNTYEQYF
TRBV9	TRBJ2-3	TRBD2	NA	TGTGCCAGCAGCTTTCGGACTAGCGGGGGGGATACGCAGTATTTT	CASSFRTSGGDTQYF
TRBV18	TRBJ1-3	NA	many	TGTGCCAGCTCACCGGAGTATAACACCATATATTTT	CASSPEYNTIYF
TRBV29-1	TRBJ2-7	TRBD1	once	TGCAGCGTTGATGGGACAGGCTACGAGCAGTACTTC	CSVDGTGYEQYF
TRBV20-1	TRBJ2-1	TRBD2	NA	TGCAGTGCTAGGGGCGGGGGTGAGCAGTTCTTC	CSARGGGEQFF
TRBV2	TRBJ1-1	NA	few	TGTGCCAGCAGCTCCGGGGGGGGCAGCACTGAAGCTTTCTTT	CASSSGGGSTEAFF
TRBV9	TRBJ1-4	TRBD1	many	TGTGCCAGCAGCCCCCGACAGGGAGGGTCTAATGAAAAACTGTTTTTT	CASSPRQGGSNEKLFF
TRBV24-1	TRBJ2-3	TRBD1	NA	TGTGCCACCAGTGATGCCCGGGACAGGGGCACAGATACGCAGTATTTT	CATSDARDRGTDTQYF
TRBV2	TRBJ1-5	NA	few	TGTGCCAGCAGTGAAAAGGAACAGGTCGGAGGTCAGCCCCAGCATTTT	CASSEKEQVGGQPQHF
TRBV2	TRBJ2-7	NA	NA	TGTGCCAGCCGACGGGAGACCTACGAGCAGTACTTC	CASRRETYEQYF
TRBV29-1	TRBJ2-1	TRBD1	once	TGCAGCGTTGCAACAGGGGATGAGCAGTTCTTC	CSVATGDEQFF
TRBV12-3/TRBV12-4	TRBJ1-1	NA	many	TGTGCCAGCAGTTGGGGCGGGAGCACTGAAGCTTTCTTT	CASSWGGSTEAFF
TRBV15	TRBJ2-7	NA	NA	TGTGCCACCAGCAGTCAACAGGCCTCCTACGAGCAGTACTTC	CATSSQQASYEQYF
TRBV7-3	TRBJ2-7	TRBD1	NA	TGTGCCAGCAGCTTAGTGGGTCAGGGGGCGTACGAGCAGTACTTC	CASSLVGQGAYEQYF
TRBV2	TRBJ2-7	TRBD1	NA	TGTGCCAGCAGTGAAAGGGACAGATTCTCCTACGAGCAGTACTTC	CASSERDRFSYEQYF